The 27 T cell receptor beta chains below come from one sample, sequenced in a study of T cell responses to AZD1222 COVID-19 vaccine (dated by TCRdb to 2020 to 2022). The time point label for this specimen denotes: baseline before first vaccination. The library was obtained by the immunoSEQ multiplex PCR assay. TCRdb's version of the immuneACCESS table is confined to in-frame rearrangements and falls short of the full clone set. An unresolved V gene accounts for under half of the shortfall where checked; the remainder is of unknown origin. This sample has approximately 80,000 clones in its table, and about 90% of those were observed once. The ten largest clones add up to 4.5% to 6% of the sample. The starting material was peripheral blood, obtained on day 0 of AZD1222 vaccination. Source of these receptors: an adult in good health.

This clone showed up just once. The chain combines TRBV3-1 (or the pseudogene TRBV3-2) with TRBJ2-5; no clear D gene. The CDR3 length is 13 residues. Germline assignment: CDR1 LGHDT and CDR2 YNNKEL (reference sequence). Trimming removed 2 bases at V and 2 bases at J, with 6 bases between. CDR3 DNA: TGTGCCAGCAGCCAAAGACCTCAAGAGACCCAGTACTTC. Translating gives CASSQRPQETQYF.

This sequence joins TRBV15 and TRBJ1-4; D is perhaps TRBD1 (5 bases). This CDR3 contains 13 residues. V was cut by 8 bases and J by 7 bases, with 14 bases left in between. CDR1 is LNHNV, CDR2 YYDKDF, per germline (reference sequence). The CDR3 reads CATQRGGSEKLFF. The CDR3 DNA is TGTGCCACCCAAAGGGGCGGGAGTGAAAAACTGTTTTTT.

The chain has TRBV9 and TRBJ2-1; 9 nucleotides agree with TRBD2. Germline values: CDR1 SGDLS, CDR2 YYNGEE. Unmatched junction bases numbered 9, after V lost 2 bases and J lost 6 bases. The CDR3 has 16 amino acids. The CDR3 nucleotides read TGTGCCAGCAGCGTTGATGGCGGGGGGGCCGGCAATGAGCAGTTCTTC. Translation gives CASSVDGGGAGNEQFF.

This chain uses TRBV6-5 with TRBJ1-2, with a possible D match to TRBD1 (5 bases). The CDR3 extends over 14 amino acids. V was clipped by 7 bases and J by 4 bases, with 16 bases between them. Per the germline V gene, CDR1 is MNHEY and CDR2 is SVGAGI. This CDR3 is CASTPRDRTYGYTF. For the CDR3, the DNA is TGTGCCAGCACCCCCCGGGACCGCACCTATGGCTACACCTTC.

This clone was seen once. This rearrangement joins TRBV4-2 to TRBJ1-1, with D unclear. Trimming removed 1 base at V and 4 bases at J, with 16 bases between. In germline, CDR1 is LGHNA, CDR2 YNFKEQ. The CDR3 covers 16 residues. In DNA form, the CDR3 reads TGTGCCAGCAGCCAAGGAGCAGCGTCAGAGAGCACTGAAGCTTTCTTT. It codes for CASSQGAASESTEAFF.

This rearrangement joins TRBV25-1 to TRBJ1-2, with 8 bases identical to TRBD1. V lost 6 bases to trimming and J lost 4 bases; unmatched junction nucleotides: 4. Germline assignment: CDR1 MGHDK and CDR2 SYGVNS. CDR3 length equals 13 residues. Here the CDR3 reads CASRQGDPYGYTF. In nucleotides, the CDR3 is TGTGCCAGCAGACAGGGGGACCCCTATGGCTACACCTTC.

The CDR3 region is CASSYARDTEAFF. In nucleotides, the CDR3 is TGTGCCAGCAGTTACGCAAGGGACACTGAAGCTTTCTTT. The chain couples TRBV6-5 to TRBJ1-1; D unclear. This CDR3 is built from 13 residues. V lost 2 bases to trimming and J lost 3 bases, with 7 bases between them. The V gene's germline CDR1 is MNHEY and CDR2 SVGAGI.

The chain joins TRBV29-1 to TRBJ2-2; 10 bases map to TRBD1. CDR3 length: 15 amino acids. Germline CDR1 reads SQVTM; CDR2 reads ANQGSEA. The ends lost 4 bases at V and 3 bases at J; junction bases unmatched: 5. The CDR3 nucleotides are TGCAGCGTTGCAACGGGGACAGGGGACACCGGGGAGCTGTTTTTT. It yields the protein CSVATGTGDTGELFF.

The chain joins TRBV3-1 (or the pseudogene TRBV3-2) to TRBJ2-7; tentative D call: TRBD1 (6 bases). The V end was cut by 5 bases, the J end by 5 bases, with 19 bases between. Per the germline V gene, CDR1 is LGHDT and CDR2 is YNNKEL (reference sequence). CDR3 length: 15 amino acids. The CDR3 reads CASSTGQRPDDEQYF. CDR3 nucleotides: TGTGCCAGCAGCACCGGACAGCGGCCTGACGACGAGCAGTACTTC.

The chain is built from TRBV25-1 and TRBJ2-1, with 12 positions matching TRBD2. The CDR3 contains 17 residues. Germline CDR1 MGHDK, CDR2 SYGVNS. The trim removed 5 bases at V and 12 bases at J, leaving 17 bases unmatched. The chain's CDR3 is CASSRTRSASGGDGQFF. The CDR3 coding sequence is TGTGCCAGCAGTCGAACTAGGTCTGCTAGCGGGGGGGATGGGCAGTTCTTC.

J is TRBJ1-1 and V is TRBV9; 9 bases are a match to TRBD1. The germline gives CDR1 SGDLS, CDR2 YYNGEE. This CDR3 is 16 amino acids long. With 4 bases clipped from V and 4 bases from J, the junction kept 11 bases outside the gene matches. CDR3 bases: TGTGCCAGCAGCCACAATTACAGGGGGCGCAGCACTGAAGCTTTCTTT. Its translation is CASSHNYRGRSTEAFF.

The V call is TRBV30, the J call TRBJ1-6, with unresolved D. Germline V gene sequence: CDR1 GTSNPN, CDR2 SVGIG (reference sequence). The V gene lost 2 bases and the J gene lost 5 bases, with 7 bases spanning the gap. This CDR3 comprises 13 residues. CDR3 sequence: CAWSSQNNSPLHF. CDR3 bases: TGTGCCTGGAGTTCACAGAATAATTCACCCCTCCACTTT.

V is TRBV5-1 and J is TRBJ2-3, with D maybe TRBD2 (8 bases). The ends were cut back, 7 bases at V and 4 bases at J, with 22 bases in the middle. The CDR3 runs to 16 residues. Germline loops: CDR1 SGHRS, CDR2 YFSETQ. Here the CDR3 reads CASLGGVAGRSDTQYF. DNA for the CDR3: TGCGCCAGCTTAGGGGGCGTAGCGGGGCGATCAGATACGCAGTATTTT.

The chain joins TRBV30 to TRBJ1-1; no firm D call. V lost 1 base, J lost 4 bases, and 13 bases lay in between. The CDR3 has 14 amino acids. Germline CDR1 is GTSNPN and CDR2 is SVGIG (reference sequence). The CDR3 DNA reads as TGTGCCTGGAGTGCCTCGGGTGGTGCCACTGAAGCTTTCTTT. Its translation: CAWSASGGATEAFF.

CDR3 bases: TGTGCCAGCAGCGCCCGGCCCAGGGGCGGTGAAGCTTTCTTT. It codes for CASSARPRGGEAFF. The V gene is TRBV7-2, the J gene TRBJ1-1; maybe TRBD1 (6 bases). The germline V gene has CDR1 SGHTA and CDR2 FQGNSA. The V end was cut by 5 bases, the J end by 7 bases, with 17 bases between. The CDR3 contains 14 residues.

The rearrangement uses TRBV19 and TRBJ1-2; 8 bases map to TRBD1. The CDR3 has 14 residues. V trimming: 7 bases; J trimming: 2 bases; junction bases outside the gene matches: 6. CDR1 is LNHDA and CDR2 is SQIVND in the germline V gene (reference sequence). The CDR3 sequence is CASIGTGTNYGYTF. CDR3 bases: TGTGCCAGTATTGGGACAGGAACGAACTATGGCTACACCTTC.

The CDR3 DNA reads TGTGCCAGCAGCAAGGGGCAGGGTGGGACCCGCAATAGCAATCAGCCCCAGCATTTT. Residues: CASSKGQGGTRNSNQPQHF. V is TRBV3-1 (or the pseudogene TRBV3-2) and J is TRBJ1-5; a weak D match, TRBD1 (5 bases). Germline assignment: CDR1 LGHDT and CDR2 YNNKEL (reference sequence). This CDR3 comprises 19 residues. Deletions cut 5 bases from V and 0 bases from J, with 23 bases between.

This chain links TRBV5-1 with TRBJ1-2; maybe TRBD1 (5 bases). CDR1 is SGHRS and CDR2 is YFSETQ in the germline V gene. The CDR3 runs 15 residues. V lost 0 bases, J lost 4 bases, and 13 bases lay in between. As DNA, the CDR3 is TGCGCCAGCAGCTTGGGTCGCGGGGGGAGCTATGGCTACACCTTC. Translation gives CASSLGRGGSYGYTF. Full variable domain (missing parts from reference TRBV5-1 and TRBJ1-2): KAGVTQTPRYLIKTRGQQVTLSCSPISGHRSVSWYQQTPGQGLQFLFEYFSETQRNKGNFPGRFSGRQFSNSRSEMNVSTLELGDSALYLCASSLGRGGSYGYTFGSGTRLTVV.

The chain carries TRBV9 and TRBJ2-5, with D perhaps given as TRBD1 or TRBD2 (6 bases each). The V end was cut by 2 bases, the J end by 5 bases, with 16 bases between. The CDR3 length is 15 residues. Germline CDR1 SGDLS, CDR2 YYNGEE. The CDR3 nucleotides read TGTGCCAGCAGCGTGTTACCGGGGGCGCGGGAGACCCAGTACTTC. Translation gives CASSVLPGARETQYF.

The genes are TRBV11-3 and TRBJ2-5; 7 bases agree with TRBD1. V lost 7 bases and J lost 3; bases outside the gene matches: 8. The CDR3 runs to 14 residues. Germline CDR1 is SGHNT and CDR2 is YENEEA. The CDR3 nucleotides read TGTGCCAGCACCCACCCCGGACAGGAAGAGACCCAGTACTTC. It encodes CASTHPGQEETQYF.

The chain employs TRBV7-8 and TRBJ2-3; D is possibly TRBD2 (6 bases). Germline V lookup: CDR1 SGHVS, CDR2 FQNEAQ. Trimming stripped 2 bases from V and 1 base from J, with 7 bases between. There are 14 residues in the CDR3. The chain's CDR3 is CASSLSSGTDTQYF. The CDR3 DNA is TGTGCCAGCAGCTTATCTAGCGGCACAGATACGCAGTATTTT.

For the CDR3, the DNA is TGTGCCAGCAGCGTGGGACAGGGGAAAGCGTACGAGCAGTACTTC. Translating it yields CASSVGQGKAYEQYF. V is TRBV11-3 and J is TRBJ2-7, with TRBD1 matching over 10 bases. Germline values: CDR1 SGHNT, CDR2 YENEEA. The CDR3 runs to 15 residues. J gave up 4 bases and V 5 bases, and 8 bases lay outside the gene matches.

CDR3 protein: CASSSPGLAAGELFF. The CDR3 DNA reads TGTGCCAGCAGTTCCCCGGGACTAGCGGCCGGGGAGCTGTTTTTT. The V call is TRBV6-5, the J call TRBJ2-2, with TRBD2 matching over 11 bases. The germline V gene has CDR1 MNHEY and CDR2 SVGAGI. Trimming took 4 bases from V and 6 from J; bases not matched to a gene: 4. The CDR3 is made up of 15 amino acids.

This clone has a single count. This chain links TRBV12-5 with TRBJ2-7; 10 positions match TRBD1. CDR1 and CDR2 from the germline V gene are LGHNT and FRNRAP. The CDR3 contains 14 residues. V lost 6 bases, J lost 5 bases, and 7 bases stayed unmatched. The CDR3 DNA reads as TGTGCTAGTGGCCCGGGACAGGGGTCCCACGAGCAGTACTTC. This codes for CASGPGQGSHEQYF. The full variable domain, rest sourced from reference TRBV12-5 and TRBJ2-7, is DARVTQTPRHKVTEMGQEVTMRCQPILGHNTVFWYRQTMMQGLELLAYFRNRAPLDDSGMPKDRFSAEMPDATLATLKIQPSEPRDSAVYFCASGPGQGSHEQYFGPGTRLTVT.

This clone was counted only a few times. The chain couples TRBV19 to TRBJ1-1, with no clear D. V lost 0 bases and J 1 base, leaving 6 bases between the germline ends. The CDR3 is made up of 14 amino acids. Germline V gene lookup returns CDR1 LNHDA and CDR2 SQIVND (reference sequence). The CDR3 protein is CASSIDGRNTEAFF. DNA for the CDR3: TGTGCCAGTAGTATAGATGGCAGGAACACTGAAGCTTTCTTT.

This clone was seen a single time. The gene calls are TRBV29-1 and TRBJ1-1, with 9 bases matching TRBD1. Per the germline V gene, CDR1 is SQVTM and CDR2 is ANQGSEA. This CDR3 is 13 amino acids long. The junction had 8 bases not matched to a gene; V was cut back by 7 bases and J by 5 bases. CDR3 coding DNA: TGCAGCGGTCAGGGACAGGGAGGAACTGAAGCTTTCTTT. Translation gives CSGQGQGGTEAFF.

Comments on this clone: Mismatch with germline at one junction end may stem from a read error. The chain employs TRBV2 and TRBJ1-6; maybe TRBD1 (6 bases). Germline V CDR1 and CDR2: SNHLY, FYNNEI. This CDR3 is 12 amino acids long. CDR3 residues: CATSRGSPPLHF. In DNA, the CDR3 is TGTGCCACCAGTAGGGGGTCCCCACCCCTCCACTTT.